Detailed here is one T cell receptor beta chain. What it binds is not known. This record comes from a study of cytomegalovirus exposure and HLA in healthy donors. Regarding the study as a whole: In vitro data verified a few CMV-associated chains as specific for CMV antigens. TCR beta sequences reportedly predicted the HLA-A and HLA-B alleles of most subjects accurately. Being indistinguishable, some V segments were excluded, TRBV6-2 and TRBV6-3 among them.

The CDR3 extends over 14 amino acids. V lost 4 bases and J 1 base, leaving 13 bases between the germline ends. Germline assignment: CDR1 SQVTM and CDR2 ANQGSEA. PCR primers comprised 60 Vbeta and 13 Jbeta primers. Produced via immunoSEQ multiplex PCR; TCRdb's table is partial and in-frame only. Of fewer than 200,000 clones listed, 82% were seen once; the top ten hold about 1.5%. The chain uses TRBV29-1 and TRBJ2-5; D is perhaps TRBD1 (6 bases). The sequence was collected from a male donor in good health and CMV-seronegative. The sample was PBMCs. CDR3 DNA: TGCAGCGTTGCTCGAAGGGGGACCCAAGAGACCCAGTACTTC. It specifies CSVARRGTQETQYF.